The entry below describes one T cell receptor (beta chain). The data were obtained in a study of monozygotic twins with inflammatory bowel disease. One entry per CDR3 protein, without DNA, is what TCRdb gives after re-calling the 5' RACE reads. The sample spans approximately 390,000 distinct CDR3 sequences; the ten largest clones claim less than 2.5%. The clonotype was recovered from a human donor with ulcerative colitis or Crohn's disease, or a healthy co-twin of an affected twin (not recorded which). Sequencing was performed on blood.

CDR3 in amino acids: CASSATRNNEQFF. The chain has TRBV2 and TRBJ2-1; TCRdb selects TRBD2, and the lack of DNA leaves this call unchecked. This CDR3 has 13 residues. Germline V lookup: CDR1 SNHLY, CDR2 FYNNEI.